Each of the 22 T cell receptor beta chains below was sequenced from the same sample in a study of blood T cell repertoires in COVID-19. Profiled with immunoSEQ multiplex PCR; TCRdb holds only in-frame clones, not every one. The table records over 200,000 clones, approximately 89% of them present only once. Sequenced: PBMCs or T cells enriched from blood (not recorded which). These receptors all stem from a woman aged 25 to 39 who had been exposed to COVID-19.

This chain joins TRBV5-4 and TRBJ2-1; 10 bases align to TRBD2. V was pared by 0 bases and J by 4 bases, with 10 bases of the junction left unmatched. The CDR3 runs 18 residues. Germline CDR1 reads SGHNT; CDR2 reads YYREEE (reference sequence). CDR3 in amino acids: CASSLGGPGLAVYNEQFF. The DNA for the CDR3 is TGTGCCAGCAGCTTGGGGGGGCCAGGACTAGCGGTGTACAATGAGCAGTTCTTC.

The V call is TRBV27, the J call TRBJ1-2; D is unresolved. V gave up 4 bases and J gave up 4 bases, with 19 bases separating them. CDR3 size: 16 residues. Germline values: CDR1 MNHEY, CDR2 SMNVEV (reference sequence). The DNA of the CDR3 is TGTGCCAGCAGTTCAAGGGTTATCACGGAGGGCTATGGCTACACCTTC. This encodes CASSSRVITEGYGYTF.

This clone has a handful of counts. The same CDR3 can be traced to other DNA sequences in this sample. The chain couples TRBV5-1 to TRBJ2-7; TRBD2 is a possible D gene (6 bases). Trimming pared 4 bases from V and 0 bases from J, leaving 8 bases between. The CDR3 is 13 amino acids. The germline gives CDR1 SGHRS, CDR2 YFSETQ. In DNA, the CDR3 is TGCGCCAGCAGCCTGACTAGCTCCTACGAGCAGTACTTC. It codes for CASSLTSSYEQYF.

The chain joins TRBV30 to TRBJ2-7, with 8 bases lining up with TRBD1. CDR1 is GTSNPN, CDR2 SVGIG, per germline (reference sequence). CDR3 length equals 15 residues. The junction had 10 bases not matched to a gene; V was cut back by 1 base and J by 5 bases. The CDR3 DNA is TGTGCCTGGAGTGGGGGAATAGGACAGGGAGACGAGCAGTACTTC. Residues: CAWSGGIGQGDEQYF.

The sample holds many counts of this clone. The gene calls are TRBV29-1 and TRBJ1-1; the D is unclear. Germline V gene data show CDR1 as SQVTM and CDR2 as ANQGSEA. The V end lost 7 bases, the J end lost 10 bases, and 16 bases lay between the germline ends. The CDR3 loop spans 11 amino acids. Here the CDR3 reads CSDVRPGGAFF. The CDR3 nucleotides are TGCAGCGATGTAAGACCGGGAGGAGCTTTCTTT.

The chain links TRBV2 to TRBJ2-7; 8 bases are a match to TRBD1. Germline CDR1 reads SNHLY; CDR2 reads FYNNEI. The CDR3 has 15 residues. V lost 6 bases to trimming and J lost 0 bases; unmatched junction nucleotides: 7. CDR3: CASSPRTGSSYEQYF. Here the CDR3 DNA reads TGTGCCAGCAGCCCTCGGACAGGGAGCTCCTACGAGCAGTACTTC. Complete variable domain (other parts from reference TRBV2 and TRBJ2-7): EPEVTQTPSHQVTQMGQEVILRCVPISNHLYFYWYRQILGQKVEFLVSFYNNEISEKSEIFDDQFSVERPDGSNFTLKIRSTKLEDSAMYFCASSPRTGSSYEQYFGPGTRLTVT.

The chain carries TRBV2 and TRBJ2-4; unclear D gene. V was cut by 3 bases and J by 0 bases, with 9 bases left in between. The germline V gene has CDR1 SNHLY and CDR2 FYNNEI. The CDR3 contains 15 residues. This CDR3 is CASSDLGPAKNIQYF. The CDR3 DNA is TGTGCCAGCAGTGATTTGGGCCCAGCCAAAAACATTCAGTACTTC.

The rearrangement links TRBV5-4 to TRBJ1-3; a possible D gene is TRBD1 (5 bases). The CDR3 totals 17 residues. Trimming left V 0 bases short and J 0 bases short, with 13 bases between. CDR1 is SGHNT and CDR2 is YYREEE in the germline V gene (reference sequence). CDR3: CASSLGPGVSSGNTIYF. For the CDR3, the DNA is TGTGCCAGCAGCTTGGGGCCGGGGGTCTCCTCTGGAAACACCATATATTTT.

The table lists this clone with a count of one. The V and J genes are TRBV12-1 and TRBJ2-1; the table's D call, TRBD2, was not checked against the DNA. TRBV12-1 is recorded as a pseudogene. CDR3 length: 16 amino acids. Here the CDR3 reads CASSLTSGRAGNEQFF. CDR3 sequence (DNA): TGTGCCAGCAGCTTGACTAGCGGGAGGGCCGGCAATGAGCAGTTCTTC.

This clone was found a few times. The rearrangement uses TRBV18 and TRBJ2-7; 11 positions match TRBD2. The germline V gene encodes CDR1 KGHSH and CDR2 LQKENI. The CDR3 has 15 amino acids. The V segment lost 6 bases and the J segment 5 bases; nucleotides outside the gene matches: 9. CDR3 amino acids: CASSSLAGGSNEQYF. CDR3 nucleotides: TGTGCCAGCTCGTCCTTAGCGGGAGGGTCCAACGAGCAGTACTTC.

This chain connects TRBV27 to TRBJ1-5, with TRBD1 matching over 7 bases. This CDR3 contains 15 residues. Trimming at V came to 2 bases and at J to 5 bases, leaving 6 bases not matched to a gene. From germline, CDR1 is MNHEY and CDR2 SMNVEV (reference sequence). CDR3 residues: CASSLEGADDQPQHF. CDR3 coding DNA: TGTGCCAGCAGTTTAGAGGGGGCGGACGATCAGCCCCAGCATTTT.

V and J are TRBV9 and TRBJ2-7, with 7 bases aligning to TRBD2. The CDR3 length is 14 residues. Germline loops: CDR1 SGDLS, CDR2 YYNGEE. Losses at the gene ends were 4 bases for V and 3 bases for J; bases not matched to a gene: 7. The CDR3 sequence is CASSPSGLVYEQYF. Written as DNA, the CDR3 is TGTGCCAGCAGCCCGAGCGGACTAGTCTACGAGCAGTACTTC.

V is TRBV27 and J is TRBJ1-2; D perhaps matches TRBD1 (5 bases). The CDR3 runs to 13 residues. From germline, CDR1 is MNHEY and CDR2 SMNVEV (reference sequence). Trimming shortened V by 0 bases and J by 7 bases, and 9 bases separated the two germline ends. The CDR3 coding sequence is TGTGCCAGCAGTTTATCGGGGGGACTTGGCTACACCTTC. It translates to CASSLSGGLGYTF.

This rearrangement joins TRBV18 to TRBJ2-3; 11 positions match TRBD2. CDR3 length: 17 residues. CDR1 and CDR2 (germline): KGHSH, LQKENI. J gave up 1 base and V 4 bases, and 7 bases lay outside the gene matches. The chain's CDR3 is CASSRASGRLGTDTQYF. CDR3 nucleotide sequence: TGTGCCAGCTCACGCGCTAGCGGGAGGCTAGGCACAGATACGCAGTATTTT. Drawing the rest from reference TRBV18 and TRBJ2-3, the complete variable domain is NAGVMQNPRHLVRRRGQEARLRCSPMKGHSHVYWYRQLPEEGLKFMVYLQKENIIDESGMPKERFSAEFPKEGPSILRIQQVVRGDSAAYFCASSRASGRLGTDTQYFGPGTRLTVL.

This rearrangement joins TRBV28 to TRBJ2-7; perhaps TRBD1 as D (7 bases). There are 18 residues in the CDR3. V shed 1 base and J shed 1 base, with 20 bases lying between them. Germline-derived CDR1 and CDR2 are MDHEN and SYDVKM. The CDR3: CASSLLTGRNRVSYEQYF. The DNA of the CDR3 is TGTGCCAGCAGTTTATTGACAGGGAGGAATAGAGTGTCCTACGAGCAGTACTTC.

The chain couples TRBV2 to TRBJ2-7, with D maybe TRBD1 (6 bases). Germline V gene sequence: CDR1 SNHLY, CDR2 FYNNEI. The V end lost 2 bases, the J end lost 7 bases, and 18 bases lay between the germline ends. The CDR3 is 15 amino acids. The CDR3 region is CASSEHNRVLGEQYF. Here the CDR3 DNA reads TGTGCCAGCAGTGAACATAACAGGGTCCTGGGAGAGCAGTACTTC.

The chain carries TRBV2 and TRBJ2-7; 12 bases align to TRBD2. The germline V gene encodes CDR1 SNHLY and CDR2 FYNNEI. V shed 8 bases and J 6 bases; nucleotides not matched to a gene: 11. This CDR3 has 15 residues. CDR3 sequence (DNA): TGTGCCAGCGAGCCTCCGGGACTAGCGGGTAGCGAGCAGTACTTC. Residues: CASEPPGLAGSEQYF.

The chain carries TRBV4-1 and TRBJ1-1, with 7 bases matching TRBD1. Germline V gives CDR1 MGHRA, CDR2 YSYEKL. Trimming took 1 base from V and 0 from J; bases not matched to a gene: 5. The CDR3 loop spans 16 amino acids. CDR3 bases: TGCGCCAGCAGCCAAGCCTCCGGGACAGTGAACACTGAAGCTTTCTTT. Amino acid sequence: CASSQASGTVNTEAFF.

The V gene is TRBV3-1 (or the pseudogene TRBV3-2), the J gene TRBJ2-7, with TRBD2 as a possible D gene (5 bases). V lost 0 bases and J lost 3, with 9 bases in between. The CDR3 has 14 residues. Looked up from germline, CDR1 is LGHDT and CDR2 is YNNKEL (reference sequence). This CDR3 is CASSQEGRGYEQYF. The CDR3 region has the DNA TGTGCCAGCAGCCAAGAAGGTCGGGGCTACGAGCAGTACTTC.

The chain links TRBV13 to TRBJ2-7; 15 bases map to TRBD2. Per germline, CDR1 PRHDT and CDR2 FYEKMQ (reference sequence). With 1 base clipped from V and 1 base from J, the junction kept 2 bases outside the gene matches. The length of the CDR3 is 17 residues. DNA for the CDR3: TGTGCCAGCAGCTTAGCGGGACTAGCGGGAGGTTCCTACGAGCAGTACTTC. Its protein is CASSLAGLAGGSYEQYF.

This chain uses TRBV6-5 with TRBJ1-3, with TRBD1 matching 10 bases. J was trimmed by 1 base and V by 9 bases; bases with no gene match: 6. The CDR3 totals 15 residues. The germline CDR1 and CDR2 sequences are MNHEY and SVGAGI. CDR3: CASKTGGGSGNTIYF. The CDR3 nucleotides are TGTGCCAGTAAGACAGGGGGCGGATCTGGAAACACCATATATTTT.

The chain employs TRBV11-2 and TRBJ2-2, with 8 bases matching TRBD2. Germline values: CDR1 SGHAT, CDR2 FQNNGV. CDR3 size: 14 residues. The ends lost 8 bases at V and 4 bases at J; junction bases unmatched: 6. For the CDR3, the DNA is TGTGCCAGCGGGAGGACTAGCTTCACCGGGGAGCTGTTTTTT. Its translation is CASGRTSFTGELFF.